Reported below is one T cell receptor (beta chain). Germline CDR1 MNHEY, CDR2 SVGAGI. Between the trimmed V and J ends, which lost 6 bases and 4 bases, there was a span of 18 bases. CDR3 length: 15 residues. This sample was taken from a study of blood T cell repertoires in COVID-19. Study in general: Spain, Italy and the United States supplied samples that represented acute and convalescent COVID-19. Sample material is recorded as cDNA or gDNA derived from T cells, B-cell-depleted T cells, or PBMCs.

In the study's own analysis: Estimated nucleated cell counts came from reference gene primer amplification. The data were produced by immunoSEQ multiplex PCR, yet TCRdb's version contains in-frame clones alone and is incomplete. The D gene and trimming were derived from the DNA, and the V and J assignments and clone size from that table. This sample carries around 150,000 clones, about 85% of them seen once, and the ten largest clones take about 3.5%. The clonotype was recovered from a human donor with acute or convalescent COVID-19. The donor label of this sample is uncertain. Sequenced sample: peripheral blood. The V gene is TRBV6-5, the J gene TRBJ2-5, with D possibly being TRBD2 (7 bases). The CDR3 DNA reads as TGTGCCAGCAGCCACGGAAGGGGGGGAGGAGAGACCCAGTACTTC. Protein: CASSHGRGGGETQYF.